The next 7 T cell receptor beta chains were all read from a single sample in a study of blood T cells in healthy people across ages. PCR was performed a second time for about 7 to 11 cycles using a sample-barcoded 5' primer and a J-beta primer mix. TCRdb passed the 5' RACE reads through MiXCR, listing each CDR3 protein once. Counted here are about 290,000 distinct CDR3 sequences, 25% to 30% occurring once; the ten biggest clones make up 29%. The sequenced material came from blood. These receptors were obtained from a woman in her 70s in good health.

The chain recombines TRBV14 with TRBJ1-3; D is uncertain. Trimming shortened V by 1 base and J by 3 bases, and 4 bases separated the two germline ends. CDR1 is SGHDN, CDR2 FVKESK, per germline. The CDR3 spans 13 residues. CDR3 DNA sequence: TGTGCCAGCAGCCAAGGAATTGGAAACACCATATATTTT. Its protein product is CASSQGIGNTIYF.

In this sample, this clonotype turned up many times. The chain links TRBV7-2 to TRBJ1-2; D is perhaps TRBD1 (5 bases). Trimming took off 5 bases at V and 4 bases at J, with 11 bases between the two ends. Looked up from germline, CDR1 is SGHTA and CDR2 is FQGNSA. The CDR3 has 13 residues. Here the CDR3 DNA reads TGTGCCAGCAGCCCCGGACAAGGCTATGGCTACACCTTC. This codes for CASSPGQGYGYTF.

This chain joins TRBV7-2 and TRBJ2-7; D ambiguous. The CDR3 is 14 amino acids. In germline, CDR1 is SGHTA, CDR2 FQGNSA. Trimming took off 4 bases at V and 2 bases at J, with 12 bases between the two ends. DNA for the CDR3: TGTGCCAGCAGCTCCGGACGGGTGCCCTACGAGCAGTACTTC. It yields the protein CASSSGRVPYEQYF.

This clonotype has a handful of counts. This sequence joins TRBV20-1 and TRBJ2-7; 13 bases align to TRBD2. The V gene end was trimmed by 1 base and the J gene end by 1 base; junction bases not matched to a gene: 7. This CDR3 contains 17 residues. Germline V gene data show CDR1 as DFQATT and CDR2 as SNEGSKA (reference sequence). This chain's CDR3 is CSARGPTSGRISYEQYF. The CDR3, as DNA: TGCAGTGCTAGAGGACCGACTAGCGGGAGGATATCCTACGAGCAGTACTTC.

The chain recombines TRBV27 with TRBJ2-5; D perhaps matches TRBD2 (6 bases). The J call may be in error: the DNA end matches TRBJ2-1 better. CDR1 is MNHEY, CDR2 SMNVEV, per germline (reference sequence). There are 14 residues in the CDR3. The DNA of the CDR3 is TGTGCCAGCTCGGACTACCGAACATACAATGAGCAGTTCTTC. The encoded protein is CASSDYRTYNEQFF.

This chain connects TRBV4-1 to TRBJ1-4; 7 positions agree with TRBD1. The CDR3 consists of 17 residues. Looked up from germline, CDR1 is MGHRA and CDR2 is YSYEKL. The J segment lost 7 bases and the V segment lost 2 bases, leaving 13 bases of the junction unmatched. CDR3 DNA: TGCGCCAGCAGCCAAAAGGTTGACAAGGGGGCTCTTGAAAAACTGTTTTTT. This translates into CASSQKVDKGALEKLFF.

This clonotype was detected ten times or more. The CDR3 region has the DNA TGTGCCAGCAGCGAATTCGCCGGGAGGTCCCAGTACTTC. Protein sequence: CASSEFAGRSQYF. The chain carries TRBV14 and TRBJ2-5, with 7 positions matching TRBD2. V lost 5 bases, J lost 9 bases, and 9 bases stayed unmatched. Germline V gene sequence: CDR1 SGHDN, CDR2 FVKESK. The CDR3 is 13 residues long. Based on the CDR3 plus reference TRBV14 and TRBJ2-5, the full variable domain is EAGVTQFPSHSVIEKGQTVTLRCDPISGHDNLYWYRRVMGKEIKFLLHFVKESKQDESGMPNNRFLAERTGGTYSTLKVQPAELEDSGVYFCASSEFAGRSQYFGPGTRLLVL.